This TCR beta chain was sequenced in a study of regulatory T cells in long-lasting Graves disease. Time point denoted: persistent/refractory GD, antithyroid drugs over 5 years with positive TRAb. The authors made the TCR library using RNA they extracted from PBMCs. Study observations and caveats: Persistent disease favored TRBV28, TRBJ1-2 and TRBJ2-5. Fewer public clonotypes were shared by new patients (under 1,000) than by persistent patients (2,741). Newly diagnosed patients had higher TCR diversity than persistent Graves' patients did.

There are a few counts of this clonotype. Its antigen is still unknown. The authors built TCR beta libraries using iRepertoire HTBI primers and Arm-PCR of CDR3 regions. Each CDR3 protein is one row after TCRdb ran MiXCR on the multiplex PCR reads. The sample holds fewer than 400,000 distinct CDR3 sequences, around 20% seen once. The CDR3 runs 14 residues. With V trimmed by 7 bases and J by 3 bases, 3 bases remained unmatched. Germline loops: CDR1 SGHAT, CDR2 FQNNGV. The specimen was peripheral blood mononuclear cells (PBMCs), collected when the disease was refractory, from a patient treated with antithyroid drugs. The receptor was isolated from a female donor with Graves disease. V gene TRBV11-2 combines with J gene TRBJ2-3; 11 nucleotides align to TRBD2. The CDR3: CASTPSGRTDTQYF. CDR3 DNA sequence: TGTGCCAGCACCCCTAGCGGGAGGACAGATACGCAGTATTTT. Full variable domain (remainder filled in from reference TRBV11-2 and TRBJ2-3): EAGVAQSPRYKIIEKRQSVAFWCNPISGHATLYWYQQILGQGPKLLIQFQNNGVVDDSQLPKDRFSAERLKGVDSTLKIQPAKLEDSAVYLCASTPSGRTDTQYFGPGTRLTVL.